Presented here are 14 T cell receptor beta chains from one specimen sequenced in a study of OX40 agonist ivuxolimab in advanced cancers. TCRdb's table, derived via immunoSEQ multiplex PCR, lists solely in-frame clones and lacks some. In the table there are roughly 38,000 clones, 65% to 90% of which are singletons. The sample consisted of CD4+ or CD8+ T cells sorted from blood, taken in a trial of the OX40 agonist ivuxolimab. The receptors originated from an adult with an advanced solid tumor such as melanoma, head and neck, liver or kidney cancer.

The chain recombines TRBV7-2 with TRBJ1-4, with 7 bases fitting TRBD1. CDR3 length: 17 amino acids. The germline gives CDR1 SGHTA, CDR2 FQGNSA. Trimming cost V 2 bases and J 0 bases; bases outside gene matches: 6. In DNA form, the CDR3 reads TGTGCCAGCAGCTTAAACAGGGGAGGTGCAACTAATGAAAAACTGTTTTTT. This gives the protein CASSLNRGGATNEKLFF.

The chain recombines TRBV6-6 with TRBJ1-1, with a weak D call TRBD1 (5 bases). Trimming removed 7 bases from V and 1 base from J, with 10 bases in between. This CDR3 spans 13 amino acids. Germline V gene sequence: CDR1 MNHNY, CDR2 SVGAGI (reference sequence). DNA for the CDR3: TGTGCCAGCACCCTGGGGCAGAACACTGAAGCTTTCTTT. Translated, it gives CASTLGQNTEAFF.

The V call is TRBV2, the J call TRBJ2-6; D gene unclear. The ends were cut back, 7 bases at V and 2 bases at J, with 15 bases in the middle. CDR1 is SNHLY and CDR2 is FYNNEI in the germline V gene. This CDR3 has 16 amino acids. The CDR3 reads CASTPFGFTGANVLTF. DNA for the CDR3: TGTGCCAGCACCCCTTTTGGTTTTACTGGGGCCAACGTCCTGACTTTC.

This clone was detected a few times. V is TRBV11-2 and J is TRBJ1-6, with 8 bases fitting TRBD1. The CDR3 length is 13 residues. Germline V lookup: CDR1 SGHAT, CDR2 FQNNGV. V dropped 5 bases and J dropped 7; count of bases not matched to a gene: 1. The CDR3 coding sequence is TGTGCCAGCAGCGGGGACAGGAATTCACCCCTCCACTTT. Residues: CASSGDRNSPLHF.

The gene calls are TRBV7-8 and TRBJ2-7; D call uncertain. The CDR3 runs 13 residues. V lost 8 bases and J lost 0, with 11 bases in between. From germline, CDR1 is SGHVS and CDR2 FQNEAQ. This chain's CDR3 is CASANRVSYEQYF. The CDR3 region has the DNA TGTGCCAGCGCTAATAGGGTCTCCTACGAGCAGTACTTC.

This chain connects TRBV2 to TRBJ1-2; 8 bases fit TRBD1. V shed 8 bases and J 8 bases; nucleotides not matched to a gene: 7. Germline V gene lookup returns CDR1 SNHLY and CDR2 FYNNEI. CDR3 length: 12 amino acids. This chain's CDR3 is CASPRQGTGYTF. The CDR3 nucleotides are TGTGCCAGCCCTAGACAGGGGACCGGCTACACCTTC.

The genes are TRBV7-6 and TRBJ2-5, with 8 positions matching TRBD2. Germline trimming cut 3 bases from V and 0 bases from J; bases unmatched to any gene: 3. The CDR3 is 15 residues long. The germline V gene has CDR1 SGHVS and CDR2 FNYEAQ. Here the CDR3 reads CASSFVAGHQETQYF. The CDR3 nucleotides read TGTGCCAGCAGCTTTGTAGCGGGGCACCAAGAGACCCAGTACTTC.

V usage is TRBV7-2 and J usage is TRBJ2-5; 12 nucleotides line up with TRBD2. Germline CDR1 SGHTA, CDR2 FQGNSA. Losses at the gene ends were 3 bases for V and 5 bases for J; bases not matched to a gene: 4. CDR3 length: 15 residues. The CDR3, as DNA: TGTGCCAGCAGCTTTCCTAGCGGGGGGGCGGAGACCCAGTACTTC. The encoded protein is CASSFPSGGAETQYF.

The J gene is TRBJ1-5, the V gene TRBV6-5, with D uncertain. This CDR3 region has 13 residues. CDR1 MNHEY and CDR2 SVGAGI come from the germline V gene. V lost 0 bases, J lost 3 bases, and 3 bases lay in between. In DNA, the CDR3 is TGTGCCAGCAGTTACTCCTCCAATCAGCCCCAGCATTTT. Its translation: CASSYSSNQPQHF.

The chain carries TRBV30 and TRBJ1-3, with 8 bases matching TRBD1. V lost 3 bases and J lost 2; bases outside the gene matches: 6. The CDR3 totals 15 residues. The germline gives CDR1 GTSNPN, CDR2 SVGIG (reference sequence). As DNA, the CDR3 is TGTGCCTGGAGGATCAGGACAGGGACTGGAAACACCATATATTTT. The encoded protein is CAWRIRTGTGNTIYF.

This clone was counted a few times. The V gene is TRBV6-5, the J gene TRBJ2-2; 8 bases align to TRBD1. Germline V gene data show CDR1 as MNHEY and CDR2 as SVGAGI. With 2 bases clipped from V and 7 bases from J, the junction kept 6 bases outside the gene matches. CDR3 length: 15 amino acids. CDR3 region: CASSYGQGEVGELFF. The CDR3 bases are TGTGCCAGCAGTTACGGACAGGGTGAAGTCGGGGAGCTGTTTTTT.

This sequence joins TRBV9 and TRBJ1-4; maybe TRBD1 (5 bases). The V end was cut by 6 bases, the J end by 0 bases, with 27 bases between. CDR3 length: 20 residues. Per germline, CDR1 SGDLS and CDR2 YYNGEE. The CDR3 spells CASNRIDPLGTPATNEKLFF. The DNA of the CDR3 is TGTGCCAGCAACCGTATAGACCCACTTGGGACTCCAGCAACTAATGAAAAACTGTTTTTT.

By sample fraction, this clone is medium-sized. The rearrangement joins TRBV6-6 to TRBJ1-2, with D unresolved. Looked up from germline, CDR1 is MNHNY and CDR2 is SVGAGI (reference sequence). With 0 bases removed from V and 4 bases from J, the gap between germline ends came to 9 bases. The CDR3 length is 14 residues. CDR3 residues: CASSYSSAIYGYTF. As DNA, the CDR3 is TGTGCCAGCAGTTACTCCTCAGCAATCTATGGCTACACCTTC.

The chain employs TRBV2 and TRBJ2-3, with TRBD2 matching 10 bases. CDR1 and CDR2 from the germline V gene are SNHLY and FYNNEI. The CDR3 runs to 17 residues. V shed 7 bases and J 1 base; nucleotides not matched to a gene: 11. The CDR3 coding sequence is TGTGCCAGCAAAGTTTCAGCGGGGGGGCCGGGCACAGATACGCAGTATTTT. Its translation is CASKVSAGGPGTDTQYF.